This TCR beta chain emerged from a study of PD-1 blockade in classical Hodgkin lymphoma. General study points: Compared with healthy donors, newly diagnosed patients reportedly showed lower baseline TCR diversity.

With respect to this clone: What it binds is not known. Other nucleotide sequences from this sample produce the same CDR3.

Clones were sequenced by immunoSEQ multiplex PCR, and TCRdb holds only the in-frame ones, with some missing. The table shows fewer than 30,000 clones, with about four fifths occurring only once. Patients all relapsed after autologous stem cell transplantation, and there was variation in brentuximab vedotin exposure. This CDR3 spans 18 amino acids. Between the trimmed V and J ends, which lost 3 bases and 0 bases, there was a span of 18 bases. Germline CDR1 is MNHNS and CDR2 is SASEGT. The chain links TRBV6-1 to TRBJ1-5; D ambiguous. Sequenced material: peripheral blood mononuclear cells (PBMCs), taken before the second cycle of nivolumab. The source of this sequence is a human donor with classical Hodgkin lymphoma. The CDR3 loop reads CASSEDIGQSYSNQPQHF. CDR3 bases: TGTGCCAGCAGTGAGGATATCGGGCAGAGCTATAGCAATCAGCCCCAGCATTTT.